Listed below are T cell receptor beta chains from one sample, sequenced in a study of T cell responses to AZD1222 COVID-19 vaccine. Method: immunoSEQ multiplex PCR; TCRdb's copy keeps in-frame clones and lacks some. The repertoire holds roughly 180,000 clones, with about 85% as singletons. The material was peripheral blood, obtained on day 0 of AZD1222 vaccination. The source is an adult in good health. Both conserved end residues are part of each CDR3.

CDR3aa: CASSFRGTRNEQFF; j_gene: TRBJ2-1; v_gene: TRBV27
CDR3aa: CASSLVGSSGGRADTQYF; j_gene: TRBJ2-3; v_gene: TRBV11-2
CDR3aa: CASSTQGGTNYGYTF; j_gene: TRBJ1-2; v_gene: TRBV7-3
CDR3aa: CASSGDRYPNYEQYF; j_gene: TRBJ2-7; v_gene: TRBV28
CDR3aa: CSVAAGALSGNTIYF; j_gene: TRBJ1-3; v_gene: TRBV29-1
CDR3aa: CASSQVFQGDYEQYF; j_gene: TRBJ2-7; v_gene: TRBV4-2
CDR3aa: CASSTLLAGWKEQYF; j_gene: TRBJ2-7; v_gene: TRBV6-5
CDR3aa: CAWREGQGIREQYF; j_gene: TRBJ2-7; v_gene: TRBV30
CDR3aa: CASSSLRGYQPQHF; j_gene: TRBJ1-5; v_gene: TRBV7-2
CDR3aa: CAWSPPRSGSYYNEQFF; j_gene: TRBJ2-1; v_gene: TRBV30
CDR3aa: CASSLQPTGLGQFF; j_gene: TRBJ2-1; v_gene: TRBV3-1/TRBV3-2
CDR3aa: CASSRRTSGYNEQFF; j_gene: TRBJ2-1; v_gene: TRBV5-6
CDR3aa: CASSLAGDYNEQFF; j_gene: TRBJ2-1; v_gene: TRBV5-4
CDR3aa: CASSDNPETQYF; j_gene: TRBJ2-5; v_gene: TRBV7-6
CDR3aa: CASSQAQGQETQYF; j_gene: TRBJ2-5; v_gene: TRBV4-1
CDR3aa: CASRAQLRYTF; j_gene: TRBJ1-2; v_gene: TRBV28